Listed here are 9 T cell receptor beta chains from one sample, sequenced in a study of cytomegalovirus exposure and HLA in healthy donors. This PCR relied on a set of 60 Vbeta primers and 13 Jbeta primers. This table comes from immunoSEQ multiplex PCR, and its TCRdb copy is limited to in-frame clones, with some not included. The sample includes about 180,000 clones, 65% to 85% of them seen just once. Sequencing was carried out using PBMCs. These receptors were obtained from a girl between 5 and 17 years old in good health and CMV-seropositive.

Written as DNA, the CDR3 is TGTGCCAGCAGTCCCACTAGCGGGCTATACAATGAGCAGTTCTTC. Translation gives CASSPTSGLYNEQFF. The rearrangement joins TRBV5-4 to TRBJ2-1, with 9 bases aligning to TRBD2. The length of the CDR3 is 15 residues. Germline V gene data show CDR1 as SGHNT and CDR2 as YYREEE (reference sequence). The trim removed 5 bases at V and 4 bases at J, leaving 7 bases unmatched.

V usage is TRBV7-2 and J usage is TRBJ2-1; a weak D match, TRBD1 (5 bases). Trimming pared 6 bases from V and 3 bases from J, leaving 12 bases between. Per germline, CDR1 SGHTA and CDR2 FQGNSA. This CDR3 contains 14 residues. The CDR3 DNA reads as TGTGCCAGCAGTAAGGGGTCTCTCTACAATGAGCAGTTCTTC. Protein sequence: CASSKGSLYNEQFF.

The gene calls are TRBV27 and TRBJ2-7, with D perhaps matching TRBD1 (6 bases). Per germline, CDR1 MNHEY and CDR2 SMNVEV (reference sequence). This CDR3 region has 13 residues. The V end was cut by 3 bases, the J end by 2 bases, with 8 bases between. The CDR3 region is CASSFTGTYEQYF. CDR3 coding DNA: TGTGCCAGCAGTTTCACAGGGACCTACGAGCAGTACTTC.

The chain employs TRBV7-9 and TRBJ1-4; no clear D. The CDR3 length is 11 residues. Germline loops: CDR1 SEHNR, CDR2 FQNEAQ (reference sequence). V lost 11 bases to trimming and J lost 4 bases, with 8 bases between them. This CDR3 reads CAGGINEKLFF. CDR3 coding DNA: TGTGCCGGAGGGATTAATGAAAAACTGTTTTTT.

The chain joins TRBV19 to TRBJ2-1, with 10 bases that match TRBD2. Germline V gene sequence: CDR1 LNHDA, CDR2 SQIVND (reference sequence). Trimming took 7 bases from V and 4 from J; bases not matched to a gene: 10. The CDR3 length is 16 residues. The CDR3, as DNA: TGTGCCAGTATGGATGCTAGCGGGAGCAGGTACAATGAGCAGTTCTTC. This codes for CASMDASGSRYNEQFF.

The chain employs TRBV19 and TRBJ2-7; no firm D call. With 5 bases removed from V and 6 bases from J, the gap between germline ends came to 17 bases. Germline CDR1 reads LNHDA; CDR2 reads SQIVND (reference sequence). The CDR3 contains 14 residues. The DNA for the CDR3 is TGTGCCAGTAGTCCTTCCTTAGCCCTCGGCGAGCAGTACTTC. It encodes CASSPSLALGEQYF.

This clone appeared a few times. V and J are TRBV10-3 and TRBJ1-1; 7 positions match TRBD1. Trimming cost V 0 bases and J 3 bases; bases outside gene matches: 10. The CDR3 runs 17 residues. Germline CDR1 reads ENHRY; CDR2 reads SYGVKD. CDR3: CAISESGTASRDTEAFF. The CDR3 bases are TGTGCCATCAGTGAGTCTGGGACAGCCTCAAGGGACACTGAAGCTTTCTTT.

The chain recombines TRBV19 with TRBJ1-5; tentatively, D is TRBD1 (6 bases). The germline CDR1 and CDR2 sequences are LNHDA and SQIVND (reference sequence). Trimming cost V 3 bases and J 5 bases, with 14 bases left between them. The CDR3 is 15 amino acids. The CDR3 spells CASSMGALNDQPQHF. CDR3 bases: TGTGCCAGTAGTATGGGGGCTTTGAACGATCAGCCCCAGCATTTT. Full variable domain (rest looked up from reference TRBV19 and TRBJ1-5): DGGITQSPKYLFRKEGQNVTLSCEQNLNHDAMYWYRQDPGQGLRLIYYSQIVNDFQKGDIAEGYSVSREKKESFPLTVTSAQKNPTAFYLCASSMGALNDQPQHFGDGTRLSIL.

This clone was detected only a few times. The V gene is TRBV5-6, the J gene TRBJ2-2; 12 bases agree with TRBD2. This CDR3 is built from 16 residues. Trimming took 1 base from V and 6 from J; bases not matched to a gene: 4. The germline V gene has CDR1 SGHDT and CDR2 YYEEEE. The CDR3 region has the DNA TGTGCCAGCAGCTTGCCTAGCGGGAGGGCCGCCGGGGAGCTGTTTTTT. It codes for CASSLPSGRAAGELFF.